Following are 7 T cell receptor beta chains from one sample sequenced in a study of cytomegalovirus exposure and HLA in healthy donors. The PCR ran on 60 Vbeta and 13 Jbeta primers. Libraries were prepared by immunoSEQ multiplex PCR; TCRdb keeps only in-frame clonotypes and omits some of them. Of 100,000 to 150,000 clones in the sample, over 70% were seen once. The source material was PBMCs. Receptors were obtained from a man between 18 and 29 years old in good health and CMV-seropositive.

This clone was detected a few times. The rearrangement uses TRBV19 and TRBJ1-2, with D possibly matching TRBD1 (6 bases). This CDR3 comprises 11 residues. Germline loops: CDR1 LNHDA, CDR2 SQIVND (reference sequence). The V end was cut by 6 bases, the J end by 5 bases, with 7 bases between. CDR3 DNA sequence: TGTGCCAGTAGCACAGGGTATGGCTACACCTTC. Translation gives CASSTGYGYTF.

Only a few counts were recorded for this clone. CDR3 loop: CASSPSPIGSEQFF. The CDR3 nucleotides are TGTGCCAGCAGTCCTTCGCCTATCGGGTCTGAGCAGTTCTTC. The chain uses TRBV6-4 and TRBJ2-1; D not certain. This CDR3 has 14 amino acids. With 5 bases removed from V and 9 bases from J, the gap between germline ends came to 17 bases. Germline V gene lookup returns CDR1 MRHNA and CDR2 SNTAGT.

In its sample, this clone was seen once. This chain connects TRBV6-5 to TRBJ1-5; D not certain. Germline assignment: CDR1 MNHEY and CDR2 SVGAGI. The CDR3 consists of 14 residues. V shed 5 bases and J shed 4 bases, with 12 bases lying between them. Here the CDR3 DNA reads TGTGCCAGCAGTGAACGGGAAGGGAATCAGCCCCAGCATTTT. This encodes CASSEREGNQPQHF.

The rearrangement uses TRBV30 and TRBJ2-5; 9 bases align to TRBD1. The DNA end is more similar to TRBJ2-7, so the J call may be wrong. Germline V gene data show CDR1 as GTSNPN and CDR2 as SVGIG (reference sequence). There are 14 residues in the CDR3. DNA for the CDR3: TGTGCCTGGAGTACGGGACAGGGTTTCCACGAGCAGTACTTC. Translation gives CAWSTGQGFHEQYF.

The chain combines TRBV5-4 with TRBJ1-1, with TRBD1 matching over 9 bases. Trimming removed 4 bases from V and 5 bases from J; junction bases left unmatched: 6. CDR3 length: 14 residues. Germline V gene sequence: CDR1 SGHNT, CDR2 YYREEE (reference sequence). This chain's CDR3 is CASSARTGETEAFF. The CDR3 DNA follows: TGTGCCAGCAGCGCCCGGACAGGGGAGACTGAAGCTTTCTTT.

The rearrangement links TRBV21-1 to TRBJ2-3; the D call in the table, TRBD2, was not verified against the DNA. TRBV21-1 is flagged as a pseudogene. The length of the CDR3 is 16 residues. This CDR3 reads CASSPGGRASTDTQYF. DNA of the CDR3: TGTGCCAGCAGCCCGGGGGGTAGGGCCTCCACAGATACGCAGTATTTT.

The chain recombines TRBV19 with TRBJ2-7; the D gene is possibly TRBD1 (5 bases). V was clipped by 5 bases and J by 4 bases, with 18 bases between them. The germline V gene encodes CDR1 LNHDA and CDR2 SQIVND (reference sequence). The CDR3 is made up of 15 amino acids. The CDR3 region is CASSLRSGQLYEQYF. CDR3 bases: TGTGCCAGTAGTCTACGATCCGGACAATTGTACGAGCAGTACTTC.